The sequence of this T cell receptor beta chain was determined in a study of blood T cell repertoires in COVID-19. For the study at large: The United States, Italy and Spain were the sources of the acute and convalescent COVID-19 samples. Sample material is recorded as cDNA or gDNA derived from T cells, B-cell-depleted T cells, or PBMCs.

Germline V gene lookup returns CDR1 LNHDA and CDR2 SQIVND (reference sequence). The length of the CDR3 is 14 residues. Trimming cost V 7 bases and J 1 base; bases outside gene matches: 5. As handled by the study authors: Reference gene primer amplification gave nucleated cell count estimates. Profiled with immunoSEQ multiplex PCR; TCRdb holds only in-frame clones, not every one. V, J and clone size are those of that table, while D and trimming were read from the DNA. This table has 130,000 or so clones, roughly four fifths appearing once. The specimen was peripheral blood. The source of this sequence is a human donor in a cohort sampled during active COVID-19. The rearrangement links TRBV19 to TRBJ1-1, with 8 bases matching TRBD1. The CDR3 here is CASTPGQGNTEAFF. The DNA of the CDR3 is TGTGCCAGTACTCCCGGACAGGGGAACACTGAAGCTTTCTTT.